The 3 T cell receptor beta chains presented below share a single source sample, sequenced in a study of blood T cell repertoires in COVID-19. Sequencing used immunoSEQ multiplex PCR; TCRdb keeps in-frame clones, though not all of them. The table records approximately 93,000 clones, over 65% of them present only once. Sequencing was carried out using peripheral blood. These receptors were taken from an older man with COVID-19, enrolled during active disease.

The J gene is TRBJ1-2, the V gene TRBV6-5, with 7 bases that match TRBD1. V lost 6 bases to trimming and J lost 4 bases; unmatched junction nucleotides: 5. CDR1 is MNHEY, CDR2 SVGAGI, per germline. The CDR3 has 13 residues. The CDR3: CASSQGTVYGYTF. Written as DNA, the CDR3 is TGTGCCAGCAGCCAGGGGACAGTCTATGGCTACACCTTC.

This chain uses TRBV19 with TRBJ1-4; D is uncertain. The V and J ends lost 3 bases and 8 bases respectively, with 10 bases between them. The CDR3 sequence is 13 residues long. Germline V gene lookup returns CDR1 LNHDA and CDR2 SQIVND (reference sequence). The CDR3 DNA sequence: TGTGCCAGTAGTATGAACAAAAAAGAAAAACTGTTTTTT. This sequence encodes CASSMNKKEKLFF.

This clone has only one observation. The chain joins TRBV9 to TRBJ2-3; TRBD2 matches 7 bases. Germline V gives CDR1 SGDLS, CDR2 YYNGEE. The CDR3 is made up of 18 amino acids. V dropped 2 bases and J dropped 1; count of bases not matched to a gene: 13. Here the CDR3 reads CASSVLSGPSSGTDTQYF. The CDR3 coding sequence is TGTGCCAGCAGCGTTCTTAGCGGGCCTTCCTCGGGCACAGATACGCAGTATTTT.